This T cell receptor beta chain was captured by sequencing in a study of shared clonotypes between healthy human individuals. Study overall: The donor pool was made up of a couple of women and a few men aged 18 to 49.

The germline V gene encodes CDR1 SGHRS and CDR2 YFSETQ. V was clipped by 3 bases and J by 6 bases; unmatched bases: 5. This CDR3 region has 15 residues. The CD4+ fraction was divided into a CD45RA+ naive subset and a CD45RA-negative memory subset. Comment on this clone: Its antigen remains unknown.

The assay was immunoSEQ multiplex PCR, and TCRdb's table has in-frame clones only and misses some. There are some 1 million clones in the sample; around 74% occur only once, and 1.2% to 1.5% lies in the top ten. Study-wide points: Larger estimated richness was generally recorded for naive subsets relative to memory subsets. Some clonotypes were shared by all four sorted-subset donors, while others were not shared. The non-shared ones had lower generation probabilities than the shared ones.

This TCR was sampled from a man aged 18 to 35 in good health. Specimen: memory CD4+ T cells sorted from blood. The sample's subset: CD45RA-negative fraction. This sequence joins TRBV5-1 and TRBJ2-2; 10 positions match TRBD1. The CDR3 region is CASSSPGQGPGELFF. The CDR3 region has the DNA TGCGCCAGCAGCTCACCGGGACAGGGGCCCGGGGAGCTGTTTTTT.